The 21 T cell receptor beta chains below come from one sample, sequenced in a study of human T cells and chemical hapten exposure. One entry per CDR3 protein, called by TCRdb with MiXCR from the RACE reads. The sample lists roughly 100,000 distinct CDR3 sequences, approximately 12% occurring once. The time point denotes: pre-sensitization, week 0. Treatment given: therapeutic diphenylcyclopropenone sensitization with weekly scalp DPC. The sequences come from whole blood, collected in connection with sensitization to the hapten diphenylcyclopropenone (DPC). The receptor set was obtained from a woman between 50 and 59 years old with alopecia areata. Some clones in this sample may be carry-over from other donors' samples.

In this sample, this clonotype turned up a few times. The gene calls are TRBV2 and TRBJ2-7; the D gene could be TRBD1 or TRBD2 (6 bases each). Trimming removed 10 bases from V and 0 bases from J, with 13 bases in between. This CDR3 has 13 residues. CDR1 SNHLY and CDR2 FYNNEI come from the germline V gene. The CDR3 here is CAMEGVNSYEQYF. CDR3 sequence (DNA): TGTGCCATGGAGGGGGTTAACTCCTACGAGCAGTACTTC.

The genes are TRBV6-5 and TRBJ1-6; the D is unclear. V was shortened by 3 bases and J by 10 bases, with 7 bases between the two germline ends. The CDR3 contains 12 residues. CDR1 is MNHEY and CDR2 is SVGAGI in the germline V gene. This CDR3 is CASSYGRSPLHF. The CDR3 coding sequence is TGTGCCAGCAGTTATGGCCGGTCACCCCTCCACTTT.

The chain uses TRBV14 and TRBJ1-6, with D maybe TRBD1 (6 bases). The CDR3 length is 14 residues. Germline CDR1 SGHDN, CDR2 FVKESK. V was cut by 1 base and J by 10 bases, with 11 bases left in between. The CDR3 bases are TGTGCCAGCAGCCAAGGGACAGTAGCCTCACCCCTCCACTTT. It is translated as CASSQGTVASPLHF.

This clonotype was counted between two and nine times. For the CDR3, the DNA is TGTGCCAGCAGCTTGGGCCGGGACTGGAATTACGAGCAGTACTTC. Translation: CASSLGRDWNYEQYF. V gene TRBV7-9 combines with J gene TRBJ2-7; perhaps TRBD2 as D (6 bases). V lost 3 bases and J 4 bases, leaving 16 bases between the germline ends. The CDR3 runs to 15 residues. Germline CDR1 is SEHNR and CDR2 is FQNEAQ (reference sequence).

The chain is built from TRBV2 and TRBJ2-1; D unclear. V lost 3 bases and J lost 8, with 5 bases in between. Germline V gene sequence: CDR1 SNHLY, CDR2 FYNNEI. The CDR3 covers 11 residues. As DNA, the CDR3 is TGTGCCAGCAGTGAGAGGTATGAGCAGTTCTTC. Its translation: CASSERYEQFF.

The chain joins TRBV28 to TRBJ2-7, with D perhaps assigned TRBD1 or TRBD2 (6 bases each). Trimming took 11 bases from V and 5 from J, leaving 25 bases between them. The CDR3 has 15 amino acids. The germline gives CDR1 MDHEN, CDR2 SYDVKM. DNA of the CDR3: TGTGCCTCCTCGGGGGCACAGGGAGGAAGGCACGAGCAGTACTTC. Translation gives CASSGAQGGRHEQYF.

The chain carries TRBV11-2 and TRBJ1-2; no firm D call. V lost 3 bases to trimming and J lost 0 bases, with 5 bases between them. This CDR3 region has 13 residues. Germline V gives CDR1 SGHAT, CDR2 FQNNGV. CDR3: CASSLDPNYGYTF. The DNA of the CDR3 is TGTGCCAGCAGCTTGGACCCTAACTATGGCTACACCTTC.

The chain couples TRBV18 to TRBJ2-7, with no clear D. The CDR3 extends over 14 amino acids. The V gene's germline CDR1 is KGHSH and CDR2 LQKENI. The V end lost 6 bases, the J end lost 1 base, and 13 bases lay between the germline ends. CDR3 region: CASSTQDGSYEQYF. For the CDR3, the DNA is TGTGCCAGCTCTACCCAGGACGGATCCTACGAGCAGTACTTC.

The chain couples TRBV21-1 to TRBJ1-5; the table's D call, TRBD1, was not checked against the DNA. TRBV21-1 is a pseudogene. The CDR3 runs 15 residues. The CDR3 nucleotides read TGTGCCAGCAGCAAACGCAGGGTCGGGGCTCAGCCCCAGCATTTT. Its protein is CASSKRRVGAQPQHF.

In nucleotides, the CDR3 is TGTGCCAGCAGCTCCCCCGCGGGGGTAGAATCACCCCTCCACTTT. Its protein is CASSSPAGVESPLHF. This chain joins TRBV28 and TRBJ1-6; perhaps TRBD1 as D (5 bases). Trimming stripped 6 bases from V and 10 bases from J, with 19 bases between. CDR1 is MDHEN and CDR2 is SYDVKM in the germline V gene. The CDR3 spans 15 residues.

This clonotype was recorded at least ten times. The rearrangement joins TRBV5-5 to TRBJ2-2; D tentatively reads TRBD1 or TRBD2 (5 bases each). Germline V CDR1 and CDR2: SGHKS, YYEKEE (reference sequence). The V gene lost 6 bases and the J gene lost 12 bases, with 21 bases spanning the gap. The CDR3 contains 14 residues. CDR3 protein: CASTPRRDGLKLFF. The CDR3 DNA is TGTGCCAGCACCCCCCGCAGGGACGGGTTGAAGCTGTTTTTT.

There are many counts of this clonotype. The CDR3 spells CASSRLSDRGQYF. The CDR3 DNA reads TGTGCCAGCAGCCGCCTCTCTGACAGGGGGCAGTACTTC. The chain employs TRBV7-6 and TRBJ2-7; 8 bases line up with TRBD1. The germline CDR1 and CDR2 sequences are SGHVS and FNYEAQ. The CDR3 consists of 13 residues. V lost 5 bases to trimming and J lost 9 bases; unmatched junction nucleotides: 9.

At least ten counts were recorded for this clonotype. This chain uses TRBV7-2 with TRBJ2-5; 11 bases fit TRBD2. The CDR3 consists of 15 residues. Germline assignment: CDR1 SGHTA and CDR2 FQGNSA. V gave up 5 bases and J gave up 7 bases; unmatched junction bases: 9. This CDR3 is CASSLRLAGKGTQYF. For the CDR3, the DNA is TGTGCCAGCAGCCTGCGACTAGCGGGAAAGGGGACCCAGTACTTC.

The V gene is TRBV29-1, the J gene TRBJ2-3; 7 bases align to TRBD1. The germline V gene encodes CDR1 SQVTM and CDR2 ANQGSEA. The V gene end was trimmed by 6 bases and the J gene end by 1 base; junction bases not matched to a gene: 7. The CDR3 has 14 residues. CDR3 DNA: TGCAGCGTGGCCCAAGGGGGCGGCACAGATACGCAGTATTTT. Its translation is CSVAQGGGTDTQYF.

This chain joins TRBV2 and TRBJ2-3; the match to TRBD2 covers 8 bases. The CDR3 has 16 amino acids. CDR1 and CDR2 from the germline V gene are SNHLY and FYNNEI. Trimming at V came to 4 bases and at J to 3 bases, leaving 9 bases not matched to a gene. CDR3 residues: CASSVRAGGVTDTQYF. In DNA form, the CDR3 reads TGTGCCAGCAGTGTCAGGGCGGGAGGTGTGACAGATACGCAGTATTTT.

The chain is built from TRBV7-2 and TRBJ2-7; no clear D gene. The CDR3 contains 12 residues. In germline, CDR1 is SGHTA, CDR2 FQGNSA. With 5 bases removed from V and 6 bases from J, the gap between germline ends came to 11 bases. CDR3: CASSLLVSEQYF. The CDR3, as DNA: TGTGCCAGCAGCCTTCTAGTATCCGAGCAGTACTTC.

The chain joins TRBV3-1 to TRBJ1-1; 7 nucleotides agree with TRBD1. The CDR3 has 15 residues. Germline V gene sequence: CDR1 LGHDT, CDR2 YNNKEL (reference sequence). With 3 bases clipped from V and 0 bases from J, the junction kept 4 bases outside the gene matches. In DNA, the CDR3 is TGTGCCAGCAGCCACGAGACAGGGATGAACACTGAAGCTTTCTTT. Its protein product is CASSHETGMNTEAFF.

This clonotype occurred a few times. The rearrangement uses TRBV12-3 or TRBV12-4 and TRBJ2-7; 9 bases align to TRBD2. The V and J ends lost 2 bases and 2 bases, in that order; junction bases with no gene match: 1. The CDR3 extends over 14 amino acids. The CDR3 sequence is CASSLRLAAYEQYF. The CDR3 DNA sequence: TGTGCCAGCAGTTTAAGACTAGCGGCCTACGAGCAGTACTTC.

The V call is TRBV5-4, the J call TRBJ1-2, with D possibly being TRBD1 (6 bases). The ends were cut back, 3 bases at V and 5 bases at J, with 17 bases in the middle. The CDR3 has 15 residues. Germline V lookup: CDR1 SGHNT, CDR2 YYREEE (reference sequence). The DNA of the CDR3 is TGTGCCAGCAGCTATAATGACAGGCTCTTATATGGCTACACCTTC. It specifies CASSYNDRLLYGYTF.

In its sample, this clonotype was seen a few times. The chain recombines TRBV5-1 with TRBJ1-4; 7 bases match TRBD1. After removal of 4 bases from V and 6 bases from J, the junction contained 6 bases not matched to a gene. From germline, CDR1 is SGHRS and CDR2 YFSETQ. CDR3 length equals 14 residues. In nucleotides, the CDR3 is TGCGCCAGCAGCCTGGGAGGGGGCGATGAAAAACTGTTTTTT. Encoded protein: CASSLGGGDEKLFF.

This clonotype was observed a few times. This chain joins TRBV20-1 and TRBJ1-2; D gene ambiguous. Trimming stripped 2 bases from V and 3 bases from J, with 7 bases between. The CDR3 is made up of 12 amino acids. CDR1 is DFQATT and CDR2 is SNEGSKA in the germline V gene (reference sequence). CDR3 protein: CSARNTHYGYTF. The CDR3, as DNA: TGCAGTGCTAGAAACACGCACTATGGCTACACCTTC.